The 8 T cell receptor beta chains below all came from one sample that was sequenced in a study of blood T cell repertoires in COVID-19. The method was immunoSEQ multiplex PCR; TCRdb's version includes in-frame clones alone and lacks a portion of them. This table holds 200,000 to 300,000 clones, roughly 87% found once. Sample: peripheral blood. Receptor source: a man in his sixties who had recovered from COVID-19.

The chain has TRBV2 and TRBJ2-7; TRBD1 aligns across 8 bases. Per the germline V gene, CDR1 is SNHLY and CDR2 is FYNNEI. Trimming took 6 bases from V and 9 from J; bases not matched to a gene: 7. The CDR3 sequence is 12 residues long. The CDR3 DNA reads as TGTGCCAGCAGCGGGCAGGGGGCAAGGCAGTACGTC. Translated, it gives CASSGQGARQYV.

The chain joins TRBV3-1 (or the pseudogene TRBV3-2) to TRBJ1-3; 7 bases fit TRBD1. Trimming took 0 bases from V and 0 from J; bases not matched to a gene: 5. The germline gives CDR1 LGHDT, CDR2 YNNKEL (reference sequence). The CDR3 contains 17 residues. CDR3: CASSQDPGGNSGNTIYF. CDR3 bases: TGTGCCAGCAGCCAAGATCCAGGGGGGAACTCTGGAAACACCATATATTTT.

V is TRBV5-1 and J is TRBJ1-1; maybe TRBD1 (6 bases). The V gene's germline CDR1 is SGHRS and CDR2 YFSETQ. The CDR3 totals 15 residues. V gave up 4 bases and J gave up 1 base, with 14 bases separating them. CDR3 nucleotide sequence: TGCGCCAGCAGCCCTGGGGGGGCACCGAACACTGAAGCTTTCTTT. As protein: CASSPGGAPNTEAFF.

The rearrangement joins TRBV4-1 to TRBJ1-1; no definite D call. Germline assignment: CDR1 MGHRA and CDR2 YSYEKL. The CDR3 is made up of 15 amino acids. V lost 1 base and J 3 bases, leaving 12 bases between the germline ends. The CDR3 sequence: CASSQGYSVDTEAFF. The CDR3 DNA reads TGCGCCAGCAGCCAAGGTTATTCAGTCGACACTGAAGCTTTCTTT.

The chain joins TRBV3-1 (or the pseudogene TRBV3-2) to TRBJ1-1, with 7 bases aligning to TRBD1. Germline-derived CDR1 and CDR2 are LGHDT and YNNKEL (reference sequence). The CDR3 consists of 15 residues. After removal of 4 bases from V and 1 base from J, the junction contained 6 bases not matched to a gene. The CDR3 DNA reads TGTGCCAGCAGCCGCAGAGGGACAGAGAACACTGAAGCTTTCTTT. Its protein product is CASSRRGTENTEAFF.

This chain joins TRBV4-1 and TRBJ2-7, with D hard to call. V was clipped by 0 bases and J by 7 bases, with 7 bases between them. CDR3 length: 12 residues. Germline V gives CDR1 MGHRA, CDR2 YSYEKL. CDR3 sequence reads: CASSQEETEQYF. Written as DNA, the CDR3 is TGCGCCAGCAGCCAAGAAGAGACAGAGCAGTACTTC.

The chain joins TRBV6-5 to TRBJ2-3, with TRBD2 identical over 13 bases. In germline, CDR1 is MNHEY, CDR2 SVGAGI. CDR3 length equals 15 residues. The ends lost 6 bases at V and 6 bases at J; junction bases unmatched: 6. Written as DNA, the CDR3 is TGTGCCAGCAGCGCGACTAGCGGGGGGTTTGATACGCAGTATTTT. Translated, it gives CASSATSGGFDTQYF.

The chain uses TRBV18 and TRBJ2-5; TRBD1 matches 9 bases. The junction had 13 bases not matched to a gene; V was cut back by 4 bases and J by 1 base. Germline V gene lookup returns CDR1 KGHSH and CDR2 LQKENI. This CDR3 is built from 18 residues. The CDR3 bases are TGTGCCAGCTCACTCGTCCCGGGACAGGGTTGGGGCCAAGAGACCCAGTACTTC. This translates into CASSLVPGQGWGQETQYF.